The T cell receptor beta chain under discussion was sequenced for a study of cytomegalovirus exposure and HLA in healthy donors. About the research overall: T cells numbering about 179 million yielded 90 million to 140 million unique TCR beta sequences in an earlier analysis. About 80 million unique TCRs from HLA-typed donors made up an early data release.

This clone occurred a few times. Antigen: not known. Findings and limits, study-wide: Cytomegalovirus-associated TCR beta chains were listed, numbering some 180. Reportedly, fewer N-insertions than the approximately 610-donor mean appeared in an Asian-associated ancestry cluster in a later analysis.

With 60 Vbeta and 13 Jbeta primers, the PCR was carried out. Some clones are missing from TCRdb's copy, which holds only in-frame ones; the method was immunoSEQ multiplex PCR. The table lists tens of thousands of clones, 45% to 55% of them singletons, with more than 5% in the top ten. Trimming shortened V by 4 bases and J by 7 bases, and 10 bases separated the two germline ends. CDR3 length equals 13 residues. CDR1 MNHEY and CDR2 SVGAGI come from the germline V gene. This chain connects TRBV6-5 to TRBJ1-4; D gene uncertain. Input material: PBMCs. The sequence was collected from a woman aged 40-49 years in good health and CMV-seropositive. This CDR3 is CASSSMAGEKLFF. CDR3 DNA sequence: TGTGCCAGCAGTTCCATGGCAGGTGAAAAACTGTTTTTT.